Below, 13 T cell receptor beta chains from the same sample are listed, as sequenced in a study of T cells in Graves' hyperthyroidism and ophthalmopathy. It was RNA transcripts that yielded the amplified TCR beta CDR3 regions. Carried out on the TCR CDR3, a first-round RT-PCR used the HTBI primer set. From the multiplex PCR reads, TCRdb called clonotypes with MiXCR, one entry per CDR3 protein. The sample lists about 360,000 distinct CDR3 sequences, roughly 13% occurring once. Sequencing was done on a sample of blood. These receptors came from a man aged 25-40 years with Graves' hyperthyroidism that later progressed to Graves' ophthalmopathy.

The sample holds a few counts of this clonotype. The V and J genes are TRBV18 and TRBJ2-7, with TRBD1 identical over 7 bases. The trim removed 0 bases at V and 0 bases at J, leaving 17 bases unmatched. This CDR3 has 20 amino acids. Per the germline V gene, CDR1 is KGHSH and CDR2 is LQKENI. The CDR3 reads CASSPPALRQGSLSSYEQYF. In nucleotides, the CDR3 is TGTGCCAGCTCACCACCGGCCCTTCGACAGGGCAGCCTCAGCTCCTACGAGCAGTACTTC.

This chain joins TRBV7-9 and TRBJ1-2, with 7 bases that match TRBD1. This CDR3 has 14 residues. Germline CDR1 and CDR2: SEHNR and FQNEAQ (reference sequence). Germline trimming cut 1 base from V and 4 bases from J; bases unmatched to any gene: 3. The CDR3, as DNA: TGTGCCAGCAGCTTAGGGGACAGTTTCTATGGCTACACCTTC. As protein: CASSLGDSFYGYTF.

This clonotype was seen repeatedly, ten times or more. This chain links TRBV30 with TRBJ2-7; D gene unclear. Germline V gives CDR1 GTSNPN, CDR2 SVGIG (reference sequence). V was shortened by 4 bases and J by 9 bases, with 13 bases between the two germline ends. This CDR3 spans 11 amino acids. CDR3 region: CAWITTRAQYF. The CDR3 nucleotides read TGTGCCTGGATTACCACACGAGCGCAGTACTTC.

This rearrangement joins TRBV7-2 to TRBJ1-5; possible D gene TRBD1, 5 bases. V was pared by 5 bases and J by 4 bases, with 15 bases between. The CDR3 consists of 15 residues. CDR1 and CDR2 from the germline V gene are SGHTA and FQGNSA. This CDR3 is CASSTPGGRNQPQHF. The CDR3 bases are TGTGCCAGCAGCACCCCTGGGGGGAGGAATCAGCCCCAGCATTTT. Complete variable domain (other parts from reference TRBV7-2 and TRBJ1-5): GAGVSQSPSNKVTEKGKDVELRCDPISGHTALYWYRQSLGQGLEFLIYFQGNSAPDKSGLPSDRFSAERTGGSVSTLTIQRTQQEDSAVYLCASSTPGGRNQPQHFGDGTRLSIL.

This clonotype was picked up many times. The chain combines TRBV7-8 with TRBJ2-5; the match to TRBD2 covers 11 bases. Trimming took 3 bases from V and 0 from J; bases not matched to a gene: 3. The CDR3 runs 16 residues. Germline V lookup: CDR1 SGHVS, CDR2 FQNEAQ. CDR3 sequence (DNA): TGTGCCAGCAGCTTTCTAGCGGGGGGCTACCAAGAGACCCAGTACTTC. Protein sequence: CASSFLAGGYQETQYF.

This clonotype has more than one count but fewer than ten. Here the CDR3 reads CSARGGHYQPQHF. CDR3 coding DNA: TGCAGTGCTAGAGGGGGGCACTATCAGCCCCAGCATTTT. The V and J genes are TRBV20-1 and TRBJ1-5, with D possibly TRBD1 on 6 matching bases. This CDR3 is 13 amino acids long. Per germline, CDR1 DFQATT and CDR2 SNEGSKA (reference sequence). With 1 base removed from V and 5 bases from J, the gap between germline ends came to 9 bases.

This clonotype was detected ten times or more. J is TRBJ2-3 and V is TRBV11-2; D gene ambiguous. The germline V and J ends were trimmed by 1 base and 6 bases, with 8 bases remaining between them. Germline assignment: CDR1 SGHAT and CDR2 FQNNGV. The CDR3 extends over 13 amino acids. DNA of the CDR3: TGTGCCAGCAGCTTAGTCTTCCCGGATACGCAGTATTTT. The encoded protein is CASSLVFPDTQYF.

In DNA form, the CDR3 reads TGCAGTGCCGGGGGACAGGGGAACCAAGAGACCCAGTACTTC. Encoded protein: CSAGGQGNQETQYF. V is TRBV20-1 and J is TRBJ2-5; TRBD1 matches at 10 bases. Germline CDR1 reads DFQATT; CDR2 reads SNEGSKA (reference sequence). Trimming cost V 6 bases and J 0 bases; bases outside gene matches: 4. The CDR3 has 14 residues.

The rearrangement joins TRBV6-1 to TRBJ2-7, with D possibly called TRBD1 or TRBD2 (5 bases each). Between the trimmed V and J ends, which lost 6 bases and 4 bases, there was a span of 19 bases. Germline assignment: CDR1 MNHNS and CDR2 SASEGT. The CDR3 runs to 15 residues. The CDR3 sequence is CASRLLLGERYEQYF. CDR3 DNA sequence: TGTGCCAGCAGACTCTTACTGGGGGAAAGGTACGAGCAGTACTTC.

This clonotype was seen ten or more times. The chain combines TRBV10-3 with TRBJ1-3; D might be TRBD1 (5 bases). This CDR3 has 15 residues. Between the trimmed V and J ends, which lost 3 bases and 7 bases, there was a span of 16 bases. CDR1 and CDR2 (germline): ENHRY, SYGVKD. The CDR3 nucleotides read TGTGCCATCAGTGACAGGGCCTTCCCGGATAACACCATATATTTT. Translation gives CAISDRAFPDNTIYF.

This clonotype was seen only a few times. The rearrangement joins TRBV24-1 to TRBJ2-2; TRBD1 might be the D (6 bases). The CDR3 contains 14 residues. V lost 3 bases and J 4 bases, leaving 8 bases between the germline ends. Germline lookup yields CDR1 KGHDR and CDR2 SFDVKD. CDR3 amino acids: CATSDPGVTGELFF. CDR3 nucleotide sequence: TGTGCCACCAGTGATCCAGGGGTCACCGGGGAGCTGTTTTTT.

This chain uses TRBV9 with TRBJ1-1, with 7 bases that match TRBD2. Gene TRBJ2-2 matches the end of the DNA better, so the J call may be wrong. The CDR3 spans 15 residues. Germline V CDR1 and CDR2: SGDLS, YYNGEE. The CDR3 loop reads CASSAPGGWRGKLFF. The CDR3 DNA reads as TGTGCCAGCAGTGCCCCGGGAGGTTGGCGGGGGAAGCTGTTTTTT.

V is TRBV10-3 and J is TRBJ1-1; D gene ambiguous. From germline, CDR1 is ENHRY and CDR2 SYGVKD. V was trimmed by 7 bases and J by 1 base, leaving 10 bases between them. The CDR3 spans 13 residues. As DNA, the CDR3 is TGTGCCATCAAACTCCCGGGGAACACTGAAGCTTTCTTT. This encodes CAIKLPGNTEAFF.